Following are 22 T cell receptor beta chains from one sample sequenced in a study of T-cell reconstitution after alpha-beta-depleted transplantation in children. TCRbeta library construction was performed incorporating unique molecular identifiers. TCRdb re-derived calls from the PCR reads in MiXCR, one entry per CDR3 protein. The table lists some 600,000 distinct CDR3 sequences, around 13% of them singletons. Sequences were derived from PBMCs, mostly from graft donor cells, sampled 360 days after TCRalphabeta/CD19-depleted stem cell transplant. The receptors here all came from a male patient aged 10-17 years who had a stem cell transplant for acute myeloid leukemia, so the T cells may come from the graft donor.

This clonotype was observed many times. The chain links TRBV29-1 to TRBJ2-5; TRBD1 matches 7 bases. The CDR3 extends over 12 amino acids. Trimming took 4 bases from V and 4 from J; bases not matched to a gene: 3. Germline CDR1 and CDR2: SQVTM and ANQGSEA. The CDR3 bases are TGCAGCGTTGTTACAGGGGCAGAGACCCAGTACTTC. It specifies CSVVTGAETQYF. The full variable domain, with the rest looked up from reference TRBV29-1 and TRBJ2-5, is SAVISQKPSRDICQRGTSLTIQCQVDSQVTMMFWYRQQPGQSLTLIATANQGSEATYESGFVIDKFPISRPNLTFSTLTVSNMSPEDSSIYLCSVVTGAETQYFGPGTRLLVL.

This clonotype came up a few times. The chain is built from TRBV29-1 and TRBJ2-7; weak D call: TRBD2 (6 bases). Trimming left V 6 bases short and J 3 bases short, with 12 bases between. CDR3 length equals 12 residues. Germline-derived CDR1 and CDR2 are SQVTM and ANQGSEA. Here the CDR3 DNA reads TGCAGCGTACAGGTGGGGGGCTACGAGCAGTACTTC. Translated, it gives CSVQVGGYEQYF.

The chain has TRBV6-2 or TRBV6-3 and TRBJ1-5, with D possibly TRBD1 on 6 matching bases. From germline, CDR1 is MNHEY and CDR2 SVGEGT. Trimming cost V 2 bases and J 0 bases, with 17 bases left between them. The CDR3 totals 18 residues. CDR3 protein: CASSYKFFRGPSNQPQHF. The DNA for the CDR3 is TGTGCCAGCAGTTACAAGTTCTTCAGGGGCCCTAGCAATCAGCCCCAGCATTTT.

The chain carries TRBV20-1 and TRBJ1-3; 8 nucleotides agree with TRBD1. CDR1 is DFQATT, CDR2 SNEGSKA, per germline (reference sequence). With 3 bases clipped from V and 4 bases from J, the junction kept 2 bases outside the gene matches. This CDR3 has 13 residues. CDR3 in amino acids: CSASRGPGNTIYF. The CDR3 coding sequence is TGCAGTGCTAGCAGGGGGCCGGGAAACACCATATATTTT.

The chain employs TRBV20-1 and TRBJ2-7; D call uncertain. Per the germline V gene, CDR1 is DFQATT and CDR2 is SNEGSKA (reference sequence). The CDR3 is 14 amino acids. V dropped 3 bases and J dropped 0 bases, with 12 bases sitting between them. DNA of the CDR3: TGCAGTGCTAGGGTACTAATTAGCTCCTACGAGCAGTACTTC. Protein sequence: CSARVLISSYEQYF.

This rearrangement joins TRBV12-3 or TRBV12-4 to TRBJ2-7, with D possibly TRBD2 on 5 matching bases. The CDR3 length is 15 residues. Trimming left V 5 bases short and J 0 bases short, with 14 bases between. The CDR3 nucleotides are TGTGCCAGCAGTCCTCACTCGGGAACCTCCTACGAGCAGTACTTC. This sequence encodes CASSPHSGTSYEQYF.

This chain connects TRBV29-1 to TRBJ2-7; 8 bases line up with TRBD1. V shed 6 bases and J 3 bases; nucleotides not matched to a gene: 10. From germline, CDR1 is SQVTM and CDR2 ANQGSEA. The length of the CDR3 is 14 residues. CDR3 region: CSVGGQVFGYEQYF. CDR3 DNA: TGCAGCGTGGGGGGACAGGTCTTCGGCTACGAGCAGTACTTC.

This clonotype was seen a handful of times. The V gene is TRBV4-3, the J gene TRBJ2-2; no firm D call. The CDR3 is made up of 13 amino acids. Germline V gene sequence: CDR1 LGHNA, CDR2 YSLEER. V was pared by 0 bases and J by 5 bases, with 4 bases between. CDR3 nucleotides: TGCGCCAGCAGCCAAGACCTGACCGGGGAGCTGTTTTTT. Its translation: CASSQDLTGELFF.

In this sample, this clonotype turned up a few times. This chain links TRBV5-6 with TRBJ2-7; D is perhaps TRBD1 (7 bases). Germline assignment: CDR1 SGHDT and CDR2 YYEEEE. This CDR3 has 15 residues. V was shortened by 0 bases and J by 7 bases, with 17 bases between the two germline ends. The CDR3 bases are TGTGCCAGCAGCTTGGTGGACAGGTCCCGGGGGGAGCAGTACTTC. It yields the protein CASSLVDRSRGEQYF. Full variable domain (remainder filled in from reference TRBV5-6 and TRBJ2-7): DAGVTQSPTHLIKTRGQQVTLRCSPKSGHDTVSWYQQALGQGPQFIFQYYEEEERQRGNFPDRFSGHQFPNYSSELNVNALLLGDSALYLCASSLVDRSRGEQYFGPGTRLTVT.

This clonotype was picked up many times. V and J are TRBV5-1 and TRBJ1-1; 9 nucleotides agree with TRBD1. The CDR3 loop spans 17 amino acids. Germline-derived CDR1 and CDR2 are SGHRS and YFSETQ. With 4 bases clipped from V and 0 bases from J, the junction kept 10 bases outside the gene matches. CDR3 amino acids: CASSRTGVSYLNTEAFF. DNA for the CDR3: TGCGCCAGCAGCAGGACAGGGGTCTCCTATTTGAACACTGAAGCTTTCTTT.

In this sample, this clonotype turned up a few times. J is TRBJ2-7 and V is TRBV12-3 or TRBV12-4; possibly TRBD1 for D (6 bases). V was shortened by 2 bases and J by 2 bases, with 19 bases between the two germline ends. The CDR3 loop spans 17 amino acids. Written as DNA, the CDR3 is TGTGCCAGCAGTTTACCGTCCGGGACACAAGCTCCCTACGAGCAGTACTTC. It is translated as CASSLPSGTQAPYEQYF.

This clonotype was detected many times. The chain is built from TRBV11-3 and TRBJ2-7; weak D call: TRBD1 (8 bases). Trimming left V 3 bases short and J 7 bases short, with 25 bases between. The CDR3 contains 17 residues. CDR1 and CDR2 (germline): SGHNT, YENEEA. CDR3 sequence reads: CASSFNRGGTGRSEQYF. The CDR3 DNA is TGTGCCAGCAGCTTCAATCGGGGAGGGACAGGACGATCAGAGCAGTACTTC.

This clonotype has a handful of counts. J is TRBJ2-3 and V is TRBV7-3; D is uncertain. Trimming shortened V by 1 base and J by 3 bases, and 11 bases separated the two germline ends. Per germline, CDR1 SGHTA and CDR2 FQGTGA. The CDR3 extends over 15 amino acids. CDR3 loop: CASSLIGGATDTQYF. CDR3 DNA: TGTGCCAGCAGCTTAATAGGCGGAGCGACAGATACGCAGTATTTT.

This clonotype was detected many times. The rearrangement links TRBV15 to TRBJ2-7, with 7 positions matching TRBD2. Germline V gene data show CDR1 as LNHNV and CDR2 as YYDKDF (reference sequence). CDR3 size: 15 residues. V gave up 0 bases and J gave up 5 bases; unmatched junction bases: 7. CDR3 sequence reads: CATSREGLSGNEQYF. For the CDR3, the DNA is TGTGCCACCAGCAGAGAGGGACTAAGTGGGAACGAGCAGTACTTC. Together with reference TRBV15 and TRBJ2-7, the CDR3 gives the full variable domain: DAMVIQNPRYQVTQFGKPVTLSCSQTLNHNVMYWYQQKSSQAPKLLFHYYDKDFNNEADTPDNFQSRRPNTSFCFLDIRSPGLGDTAMYLCATSREGLSGNEQYFGPGTRLTVT.

The chain carries TRBV28 and TRBJ2-3, with a weak D call TRBD2 (5 bases). The V gene lost 6 bases and the J gene lost 6 bases, with 10 bases spanning the gap. The CDR3 has 12 amino acids. CDR1 and CDR2 (germline): MDHEN, SYDVKM. The CDR3 loop reads CASSQTGDTQYF. CDR3 in DNA: TGTGCCAGCAGCCAAACGGGGGATACGCAGTATTTT.

The sample holds many counts of this clonotype. V is TRBV5-1 and J is TRBJ2-1, with D possibly being TRBD1 (5 bases). V lost 6 bases and J 3 bases, leaving 7 bases between the germline ends. The CDR3 runs to 12 residues. Germline CDR1 SGHRS, CDR2 YFSETQ. The CDR3 region is CASTGIYNEQFF. CDR3 DNA: TGCGCCAGCACAGGGATCTACAATGAGCAGTTCTTC.

This chain connects TRBV20-1 to TRBJ2-3, with D possibly being TRBD1 or TRBD2 (6 bases each). Deletions cut 1 base from V and 5 bases from J, with 13 bases between. The V gene's germline CDR1 is DFQATT and CDR2 SNEGSKA (reference sequence). CDR3 size: 14 residues. Written as DNA, the CDR3 is TGCAGTGCTAGAGCCTACCGGGGGCTAGATACGCAGTATTTT. Protein sequence: CSARAYRGLDTQYF.

The sample holds a few counts of this clonotype. The chain recombines TRBV11-3 with TRBJ2-1, with 14 bases fitting TRBD2. The V segment lost 4 bases and the J segment 8 bases; nucleotides outside the gene matches: 4. The CDR3 runs 15 residues. CDR1 and CDR2 (germline): SGHNT, YENEEA. The CDR3: CASSSPGLAGDEQFF. CDR3 DNA sequence: TGTGCCAGCAGCTCCCCGGGACTAGCGGGAGATGAGCAGTTCTTC.

This clonotype has ten or more counts. This sequence joins TRBV4-3 and TRBJ2-3; 12 bases are shared with TRBD2. The ends lost 0 bases at V and 4 bases at J; junction bases unmatched: 2. The CDR3 is made up of 16 amino acids. Germline V gene data show CDR1 as LGHNA and CDR2 as YSLEER. CDR3 loop: CASSQETSGRSDTQYF. For the CDR3, the DNA is TGCGCCAGCAGCCAAGAGACTAGCGGGAGATCAGATACGCAGTATTTT.

This clonotype was seen at least ten times. The genes are TRBV5-1 and TRBJ1-1; no definite D call. The germline V gene has CDR1 SGHRS and CDR2 YFSETQ. This CDR3 comprises 14 residues. The ends were cut back, 3 bases at V and 0 bases at J, with 9 bases in the middle. The CDR3 sequence: CASSSPWLNTEAFF. DNA of the CDR3: TGCGCCAGCAGCTCACCATGGTTGAACACTGAAGCTTTCTTT. Full variable domain (rest looked up from reference TRBV5-1 and TRBJ1-1): KAGVTQTPRYLIKTRGQQVTLSCSPISGHRSVSWYQQTPGQGLQFLFEYFSETQRNKGNFPGRFSGRQFSNSRSEMNVSTLELGDSALYLCASSSPWLNTEAFFGQGTRLTVV.

The chain has TRBV20-1 and TRBJ2-1; weak D call: TRBD2 (5 bases). Trimming pared 5 bases from V and 8 bases from J, leaving 7 bases between. Germline V CDR1 and CDR2: DFQATT, SNEGSKA (reference sequence). The CDR3 consists of 10 residues. The CDR3 region is CSAGEYEQFF. CDR3 coding DNA: TGCAGTGCTGGGGAGTATGAGCAGTTCTTC.

At least ten counts were recorded for this clonotype. The chain combines TRBV5-1 with TRBJ2-1; perhaps TRBD2 as D (5 bases). Trimming pared 2 bases from V and 7 bases from J, leaving 16 bases between. The CDR3 length is 15 residues. Germline lookup yields CDR1 SGHRS and CDR2 YFSETQ. CDR3 amino acids: CASSLAEKLGNEQFF. For the CDR3, the DNA is TGCGCCAGCAGCTTAGCGGAAAAACTTGGGAATGAGCAGTTCTTC.